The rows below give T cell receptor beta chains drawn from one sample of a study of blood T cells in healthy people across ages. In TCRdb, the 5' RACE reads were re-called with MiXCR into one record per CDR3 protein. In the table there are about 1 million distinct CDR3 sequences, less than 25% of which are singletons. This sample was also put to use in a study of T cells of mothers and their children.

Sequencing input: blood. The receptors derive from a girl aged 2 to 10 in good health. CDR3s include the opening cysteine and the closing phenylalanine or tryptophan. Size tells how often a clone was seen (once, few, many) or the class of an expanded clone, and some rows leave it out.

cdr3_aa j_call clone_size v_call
CASSSSGKNEKLFF TRBJ1-4 - TRBV6-2/TRBV6-3
CASSPWVTSGETQYF TRBJ2-5 - TRBV7-2
CASSEAFWAAEAFF TRBJ1-1 - TRBV2
CASSPLTGKNEQFF - - TRBV5-5
CGAVRQNTEAFF TRBJ1-1 - TRBV29-1
CASSPRTSGNTIYF TRBJ1-3 - TRBV5-1
CASSFVEGSEKLFF TRBJ1-4 few TRBV7-9
CASSLEQRSTDTQYF TRBJ2-3 few TRBV5-6
CASRQSPGQTSYNEQFF TRBJ2-1 - TRBV6-8
CSVVEGIGEQFF TRBJ2-1 - TRBV29-1
CASSPEGYSGEGTQYF TRBJ2-3 - TRBV5-1
CASSPRVSGSSLNIQYF TRBJ2-4 few TRBV4-1
CASSPRSNPEETQYF TRBJ2-5 few TRBV7-9
CASGELAGGNEQFF TRBJ2-1 - TRBV6-4
CATSGEAEQYF TRBJ2-7 few TRBV15
CASISGGGTNEKLFF TRBJ1-4 - TRBV28
CSARGRRGAPTDTQYF TRBJ2-3 - TRBV20-1
CASSPLGGGYQETQYF TRBJ2-5 - TRBV7-9
CATSRPGTSGTNEQFF TRBJ2-1 - TRBV15
CSASLGANIQYF TRBJ2-4 - TRBV20-1
CASSQDPQLNQETQYF TRBJ2-5 few TRBV4-2
CATSDSRTGENQPQHF TRBJ1-5 few TRBV24-1
CASSLEGYGGYTF TRBJ1-2 - TRBV5-1
CASSLAFTSGANVLTF TRBJ2-6 - TRBV11-2
CASSEAGGITDTQYF TRBJ2-3 few TRBV2